Shown below are 18 T cell receptor beta chains from a single sample sequenced in a study of blood T cell repertoires in COVID-19. TCRdb's table, derived via immunoSEQ multiplex PCR, lists solely in-frame clones and lacks some. The profile shows approximately 46,000 clones, roughly four fifths of them singletons. Input material: peripheral blood. The source is a woman aged 55-69 years with acute or convalescent COVID-19.

The CDR3 DNA reads as TGTGCCAGCAGTTACTATGGGACAGGACGACCGGAAGCTTTCTTT. This gives the protein CASSYYGTGRPEAFF. V usage is TRBV6-5 and J usage is TRBJ1-1; 8 bases are a match to TRBD1. The CDR3 has 15 residues. Trimming cost V 1 base and J 8 bases; bases outside gene matches: 9. The germline gives CDR1 MNHEY, CDR2 SVGAGI.

The rearrangement joins TRBV6-1 to TRBJ1-2, with a possible D match to TRBD1 (5 bases). Trimming took off 0 bases at V and 10 bases at J, with 15 bases between the two ends. CDR1 MNHNS and CDR2 SASEGT come from the germline V gene. This CDR3 comprises 14 residues. CDR3 protein: CASSEAGGRAAYTF. CDR3 DNA sequence: TGTGCCAGCAGTGAAGCGGGGGGAAGGGCGGCCTACACCTTC.

The CDR3 coding sequence is TGTGCCAGCAGCCGACAGGGCTACAATCAGCCCCAGCATTTT. Its translation: CASSRQGYNQPQHF. The chain uses TRBV6-2 or TRBV6-3 and TRBJ1-5; 7 nucleotides agree with TRBD1. The J segment lost 3 bases and the V segment lost 6 bases, leaving 5 bases of the junction unmatched. Germline lookup yields CDR1 MNHEY and CDR2 SVGEGT. This CDR3 spans 14 amino acids.

The rearrangement uses TRBV27 and TRBJ2-5, with 13 nucleotides matching TRBD2. CDR1 is MNHEY, CDR2 SMNVEV, per germline (reference sequence). CDR3 size: 14 residues. The junction had 6 bases not matched to a gene; V was cut back by 9 bases and J by 5 bases. CDR3 bases: TGTGCCAGTAGACTAGCGGGGGGTATGGAGACCCAGTACTTC. Protein: CASRLAGGMETQYF.

V is TRBV4-1 and J is TRBJ2-2; 7 bases are shared with TRBD1. The CDR3 contains 16 residues. Looked up from germline, CDR1 is MGHRA and CDR2 is YSYEKL. V was pared by 3 bases and J by 4 bases, with 8 bases of the junction left unmatched. This CDR3 is CASSHPGGGGTGELFF. CDR3 nucleotides: TGCGCCAGCAGCCATCCAGGGGGTGGCGGCACCGGGGAGCTGTTTTTT.

The CDR3 DNA is TGTGCCACCAGCAGAGATAACCTAGCGGGATACTACGAGCAGTACTTC. Its translation is CATSRDNLAGYYEQYF. This chain connects TRBV15 to TRBJ2-7, with 9 positions matching TRBD2. The CDR3 is made up of 16 amino acids. J gave up 3 bases and V 0 bases, and 6 bases lay outside the gene matches. Germline assignment: CDR1 LNHNV and CDR2 YYDKDF (reference sequence).

V gene TRBV19 combines with J gene TRBJ2-1, with a tentative D call TRBD1 (7 bases). This CDR3 contains 15 residues. The V end was cut by 4 bases, the J end by 0 bases, with 10 bases between. Germline CDR1 and CDR2: LNHDA and SQIVND (reference sequence). CDR3 sequence reads: CASSTGGSSYNEQFF. CDR3 bases: TGTGCCAGTAGTACAGGGGGGAGCTCCTACAATGAGCAGTTCTTC. The whole variable domain, remainder taken from reference TRBV19 and TRBJ2-1, is DGGITQSPKYLFRKEGQNVTLSCEQNLNHDAMYWYRQDPGQGLRLIYYSQIVNDFQKGDIAEGYSVSREKKESFPLTVTSAQKNPTAFYLCASSTGGSSYNEQFFGPGTRLTVL.

The V gene is TRBV27, the J gene TRBJ1-2; 9 nucleotides agree with TRBD1. V dropped 4 bases and J dropped 5; count of bases not matched to a gene: 8. Germline CDR1 is MNHEY and CDR2 is SMNVEV (reference sequence). The CDR3 covers 15 residues. The CDR3 DNA is TGTGCCAGCAGTTCAACCGGGACAGGGATTTATGGCTACACCTTC. Encoded protein: CASSSTGTGIYGYTF.

V is TRBV3-1 (or the pseudogene TRBV3-2) and J is TRBJ2-2; tentative D call: TRBD2 (6 bases). The germline V gene encodes CDR1 LGHDT and CDR2 YNNKEL (reference sequence). The length of the CDR3 is 15 residues. V was cut by 0 bases and J by 6 bases, with 11 bases left in between. The CDR3 DNA reads as TGTGCCAGCAGCCAAGATGCGGGGACTGCCGGGGAGCTGTTTTTT. Its translation is CASSQDAGTAGELFF.

V gene TRBV5-1 combines with J gene TRBJ1-2; D is unresolved. The germline V gene has CDR1 SGHRS and CDR2 YFSETQ. V lost 2 bases and J lost 6, with 14 bases in between. The CDR3 has 14 amino acids. The chain's CDR3 is CASSFPGGGNGYTF. The CDR3 nucleotides read TGCGCCAGCAGCTTCCCGGGTGGCGGAAATGGCTACACCTTC.

V usage is TRBV7-9 and J usage is TRBJ2-3, with D maybe TRBD1 (6 bases). In germline, CDR1 is SEHNR, CDR2 FQNEAQ (reference sequence). The length of the CDR3 is 15 residues. Trimming left V 5 bases short and J 2 bases short, with 14 bases between. The CDR3 region has the DNA TGTGCCAGCAGCCTGGGACACTTACCCACAGATACGCAGTATTTT. It specifies CASSLGHLPTDTQYF. The variable domain in full, with the rest retrieved from reference TRBV7-9 and TRBJ2-3, is DTGVSQNPRHKITKRGQNVTFRCDPISEHNRLYWYRQTLGQGPEFLTYFQNEAQLEKSRLLSDRFSAERPKGSFSTLEIQRTEQGDSAMYLCASSLGHLPTDTQYFGPGTRLTVL.

This clone was counted once. The gene calls are TRBV30 and TRBJ1-2; maybe TRBD1 (5 bases). Trimming stripped 4 bases from V and 4 bases from J, with 19 bases between. This CDR3 region has 15 residues. Germline loops: CDR1 GTSNPN, CDR2 SVGIG (reference sequence). This CDR3 reads CAWKTGGGAFYGYTF. The CDR3 region has the DNA TGTGCCTGGAAAACGGGTGGAGGGGCCTTCTATGGCTACACCTTC.

V is TRBV7-3 and J is TRBJ2-1; a weak D match, TRBD2 (6 bases). Germline V gives CDR1 SGHTA, CDR2 FQGTGA. The CDR3 loop spans 15 amino acids. V shed 5 bases and J shed 6 bases, with 17 bases lying between them. CDR3 region: CASSALAGRGNEQFF. In DNA form, the CDR3 reads TGTGCCAGCAGCGCCCTTGCGGGGCGCGGCAATGAGCAGTTCTTC.

The chain is built from TRBV5-6 and TRBJ2-3, with D possibly being TRBD2 (6 bases). CDR3 size: 16 residues. Germline V gives CDR1 SGHDT, CDR2 YYEEEE. Between the trimmed V and J ends, which lost 6 bases and 2 bases, there was a span of 19 bases. CDR3 DNA sequence: TGTGCCAGCATCCAATTCCGGGGCGGGGTCACAGATACGCAGTATTTT. This translates into CASIQFRGGVTDTQYF. Full variable domain (missing parts from reference TRBV5-6 and TRBJ2-3): DAGVTQSPTHLIKTRGQQVTLRCSPKSGHDTVSWYQQALGQGPQFIFQYYEEEERQRGNFPDRFSGHQFPNYSSELNVNALLLGDSALYLCASIQFRGGVTDTQYFGPGTRLTVL.

This sequence joins TRBV30 and TRBJ1-1, with unresolved D. V gave up 3 bases and J gave up 4 bases, with 9 bases separating them. Germline lookup yields CDR1 GTSNPN and CDR2 SVGIG (reference sequence). CDR3 size: 12 residues. The CDR3 loop is CAWRFGGTEAFF. The CDR3 DNA sequence: TGTGCCTGGAGATTTGGCGGCACTGAAGCTTTCTTT.

The V and J genes are TRBV5-1 and TRBJ1-1, with D perhaps TRBD1 (5 bases). Deletions cut 0 bases from V and 0 bases from J, with 9 bases between. Germline values: CDR1 SGHRS, CDR2 YFSETQ. The CDR3 loop spans 15 amino acids. The CDR3 region is CASSLVADMNTEAFF. The CDR3 DNA follows: TGCGCCAGCAGCTTGGTGGCGGACATGAACACTGAAGCTTTCTTT.

CDR3 loop: CASSSPVQGNTEAFF. The CDR3 region has the DNA TGTGCCAGCAGTTCCCCGGTGCAGGGGAACACTGAAGCTTTCTTT. The chain carries TRBV6-5 and TRBJ1-1, with D tentatively TRBD1 (5 bases). Trimming stripped 4 bases from V and 1 base from J, with 13 bases between. The CDR3 is 15 amino acids. Germline V gene data show CDR1 as MNHEY and CDR2 as SVGAGI.

The chain couples TRBV19 to TRBJ1-2; no clear D. The CDR3 extends over 17 amino acids. Germline V gives CDR1 LNHDA, CDR2 SQIVND (reference sequence). Deletions cut 2 bases from V and 4 bases from J, with 20 bases between. The CDR3 region is CASSISEARARPYGYTF. The DNA for the CDR3 is TGTGCCAGTAGTATAAGTGAGGCCAGAGCCCGTCCCTATGGCTACACCTTC.